The 22 T cell receptor beta chains below all came from one sample that was sequenced in a study of beta chain features in type 1 diabetes. The study, taken as a whole, reports: In all four CD4+ subsets, TCRB CDR3 length was significantly, moderately reduced in type 1 diabetes.

These receptors' targets are unknown. The isolated RNA, all of it, was reverse transcribed, so expressed TCRB transcripts were what got sequenced. Assay: immunoSEQ multiplex PCR; the TCRdb copy retains only in-frame clones and omits some. This repertoire shows over 300,000 clones, around 8.5% found once; its top ten account for about 1%. The specimen was central memory CD4+ T cells from blood. Receptors originate from a man under 40 with type 1 diabetes.

The sample holds many counts of this clone. At one of its ends the junction is not consistent with the germline gene, which may arise from a read error. The chain has TRBV29-1 and TRBJ1-1; TRBD1 matches 7 bases. This CDR3 is 12 amino acids long. CDR1 and CDR2 from the germline V gene are SQVTM and ANQGSEA. DNA for the CDR3: TGCAGCGTTGACGACCCGACAGGGACCCACGGATTT. Its translation: CSVDDPTGTHGF.

The J gene is TRBJ2-5, the V gene TRBV7-9; D assignment may be TRBD1 or TRBD2 (7 bases each). The length of the CDR3 is 15 residues. Germline values: CDR1 SEHNR, CDR2 FQNEAQ (reference sequence). Trimming cost V 2 bases and J 4 bases, with 14 bases left between them. The CDR3 spells CASSLRTGEGETQYF. CDR3 DNA sequence: TGTGCCAGCAGCTTAAGAACAGGGGAGGGAGAGACCCAGTACTTC.

V is TRBV11-3 and J is TRBJ2-3, with D tentatively TRBD1 or TRBD2 (6 bases each). The germline V gene encodes CDR1 SGHNT and CDR2 YENEEA. CDR3 length: 14 residues. With 5 bases removed from V and 2 bases from J, the gap between germline ends came to 11 bases. The CDR3 loop is CASSQGGTTDTQYF. DNA of the CDR3: TGTGCCAGCAGCCAAGGGGGGACCACAGATACGCAGTATTTT.

As regards this clone: A far larger clone lies a single base away; this is likely a read error. Other nucleotide sequences in the sample specify the same CDR3. The gene calls are TRBV2 and TRBJ2-2; tentatively, D is TRBD1 (5 bases). CDR1 SNHLY and CDR2 FYNNEI come from the germline V gene. Trimming removed 4 bases from V and 2 bases from J, with 11 bases in between. The CDR3 extends over 15 amino acids. CDR3 nucleotides: TGTGCCAGCAGTGGAGCAGGGCGAAACACCGGGGAGCTGTTTTTT. Translating gives CASSGAGRNTGELFF.

This clone was counted between two and nine times. This chain uses TRBV2 with TRBJ2-1; 9 nucleotides align to TRBD1. The CDR3 loop spans 14 amino acids. Germline values: CDR1 SNHLY, CDR2 FYNNEI. The ends lost 7 bases at V and 6 bases at J; junction bases unmatched: 7. CDR3 amino acids: CASNKDRGLNEQFF. As DNA, the CDR3 is TGTGCCAGCAATAAGGACAGGGGACTCAATGAGCAGTTCTTC.

The V and J genes are TRBV5-1 and TRBJ2-3; 9 nucleotides align to TRBD2. Germline loops: CDR1 SGHRS, CDR2 YFSETQ. The CDR3 consists of 15 residues. V gave up 1 base and J gave up 2 bases; unmatched junction bases: 2. The CDR3 reads CASSLSSGATDTQYF. CDR3 DNA: TGCGCCAGCAGCTTGTCTAGCGGGGCCACAGATACGCAGTATTTT.

The chain combines TRBV5-6 with TRBJ2-5; D might be TRBD1 (6 bases). The CDR3 runs to 14 residues. Per the germline V gene, CDR1 is SGHDT and CDR2 is YYEEEE. V was clipped by 1 base and J by 5 bases, with 12 bases between them. The CDR3 region has the DNA TGTGCCAGCAGCTTGACCTACACAGGGGAGACCCAGTACTTC. Translation gives CASSLTYTGETQYF.

The V call is TRBV11-3, the J call TRBJ2-3, with a tentative D call TRBD2 (5 bases). The germline V gene encodes CDR1 SGHNT and CDR2 YENEEA. V lost 5 bases, J lost 0 bases, and 9 bases lay in between. The CDR3 totals 14 residues. CDR3 protein: CASSPGLSTDTQYF. CDR3 bases: TGTGCCAGCAGCCCAGGACTGAGCACAGATACGCAGTATTTT.

The gene calls are TRBV7-2 and TRBJ2-5; D is uncertain. The CDR3 runs to 13 residues. Germline CDR1 and CDR2: SGHTA and FQGNSA. V was pared by 6 bases and J by 1 base, with 9 bases between. The DNA of the CDR3 is TGTGCCAGCAGTGATTGGTCCCAAGAGACCCAGTACTTC. It yields the protein CASSDWSQETQYF.

Only a few counts were recorded for this clone. V and J are TRBV9 and TRBJ2-3; possibly TRBD1 or TRBD2 for D (7 bases each). Germline V gene sequence: CDR1 SGDLS, CDR2 YYNGEE. The CDR3 has 18 amino acids. V lost 0 bases, J lost 4 bases, and 21 bases lay in between. The CDR3 is CASSVAVGHRGGADTQYF. CDR3 sequence (DNA): TGTGCCAGCAGCGTAGCTGTTGGCCACAGGGGAGGGGCAGATACGCAGTATTTT.

There are a few counts of this clone. The J gene is TRBJ1-1, the V gene TRBV18; D is perhaps TRBD1 (5 bases). In germline, CDR1 is KGHSH, CDR2 LQKENI. The CDR3 has 15 residues. V gave up 5 bases and J gave up 0 bases, with 13 bases separating them. The DNA of the CDR3 is TGTGCCAGCTCAGCAGGGCGGTCTATGAACACTGAAGCTTTCTTT. It is translated as CASSAGRSMNTEAFF.

This clone was picked up a small number of times. V usage is TRBV11-2 and J usage is TRBJ2-7, with a possible D match to TRBD2 (6 bases). The V end lost 1 base, the J end lost 6 bases, and 13 bases lay between the germline ends. Germline CDR1 reads SGHAT; CDR2 reads FQNNGV. This CDR3 is built from 14 residues. CDR3 amino acids: CASSLAGPAGEQYF. For the CDR3, the DNA is TGTGCCAGCAGCTTAGCGGGACCAGCGGGCGAGCAGTACTTC.

This clone has a handful of counts. This rearrangement joins TRBV7-2 to TRBJ2-1, with a weak D call TRBD1 (5 bases). Deletions cut 5 bases from V and 9 bases from J, with 14 bases between. The germline V gene has CDR1 SGHTA and CDR2 FQGNSA. The CDR3 has 13 amino acids. CDR3 nucleotides: TGTGCCAGCAGCGCGACGCGACAGACTGAGCAGTTCTTC. It translates to CASSATRQTEQFF.

Ten or more counts support this clone. The same CDR3 can be traced to other DNA sequences in this sample. The chain carries TRBV6-5 and TRBJ2-1, with D perhaps being TRBD1 or TRBD2 (5 bases each). V dropped 3 bases and J dropped 4 bases, with 10 bases sitting between them. The CDR3 contains 14 residues. In germline, CDR1 is MNHEY, CDR2 SVGAGI. The CDR3: CASSYSGTYNEQFF. In DNA form, the CDR3 reads TGTGCCAGCAGTTATTCAGGGACGTACAATGAGCAGTTCTTC.

This clone has more than one count but fewer than ten. This chain links TRBV15 with TRBJ1-6; the D is unclear. Trimming shortened V by 1 base and J by 1 base, and 8 bases separated the two germline ends. The CDR3 covers 16 residues. Germline CDR1 LNHNV, CDR2 YYDKDF (reference sequence). CDR3 DNA sequence: TGTGCCACCAGCAGAGGGGGAAGGTCCTATAATTCACCCCTCCACTTT. As protein: CATSRGGRSYNSPLHF.

This clone was seen a handful of times. The CDR3 DNA is TGTGCCAGCAGCCCTGCGGTACGACTCGAGCAGTACTTC. Amino acid sequence: CASSPAVRLEQYF. This chain joins TRBV11-2 and TRBJ2-7; D call uncertain. The CDR3 extends over 13 amino acids. Per germline, CDR1 SGHAT and CDR2 FQNNGV. With 5 bases removed from V and 6 bases from J, the gap between germline ends came to 14 bases.

This clone appeared a few times. This chain connects TRBV27 to TRBJ2-7; TRBD1 aligns across 7 bases. CDR3 size: 16 residues. Germline CDR1 MNHEY, CDR2 SMNVEV (reference sequence). With 4 bases clipped from V and 6 bases from J, the junction kept 15 bases outside the gene matches. In nucleotides, the CDR3 is TGTGCCAGCAGTTCTATATCCCCCCCGACAGGGCTCGAGCAGTACTTC. Translating gives CASSSISPPTGLEQYF.

The CDR3 DNA is TGTGCCAGCAGTCGACAGGGATTTGGAAACACCATATATTTT. It is translated as CASSRQGFGNTIYF. The chain links TRBV6-5 to TRBJ1-3, with TRBD1 matching over 7 bases. Germline values: CDR1 MNHEY, CDR2 SVGAGI. The CDR3 is made up of 14 amino acids. With V trimmed by 5 bases and J by 3 bases, 4 bases remained unmatched.

The V and J genes are TRBV23-1 and TRBJ2-1; TRBD2 matches at 9 bases. TRBV23-1 is identified as an open reading frame with a role that is uncertain. CDR3 size: 19 residues. The junction had 15 bases not matched to a gene; V was cut back by 1 base and J by 5 bases. Here the CDR3 reads CASSQLERGEVMVNNEQFF. The CDR3 DNA reads TGCGCCAGCAGTCAATTGGAGCGGGGGGAAGTTATGGTAAACAATGAGCAGTTCTTC.

This chain joins TRBV18 and TRBJ2-7; D unclear. V was cut by 0 bases and J by 7 bases, with 7 bases left in between. Germline CDR1 and CDR2: KGHSH and LQKENI. CDR3 length equals 12 residues. The CDR3 DNA is TGTGCCAGCTCACCACCCTCTCAAGAGCAGTACTTC. Its protein is CASSPPSQEQYF.

The chain carries TRBV5-1 and TRBJ2-3; the match to TRBD2 covers 12 bases. The germline CDR1 and CDR2 sequences are SGHRS and YFSETQ. The CDR3 is 16 amino acids. V gave up 1 base and J gave up 3 bases; unmatched junction bases: 3. The CDR3 reads CASSLTGTSGTDTQYF. CDR3 DNA sequence: TGCGCCAGCAGCTTGACCGGGACTAGCGGGACAGATACGCAGTATTTT.

The J gene is TRBJ2-1, the V gene TRBV4-3, with TRBD2 identical over 12 bases. CDR3 size: 17 residues. With V trimmed by 4 bases and J by 2 bases, 6 bases remained unmatched. CDR1 and CDR2 (germline): LGHNA, YSLEER. The CDR3 region is CASSPEASGGAYNEQFF. CDR3 bases: TGCGCCAGCAGCCCTGAAGCTAGCGGGGGGGCCTACAATGAGCAGTTCTTC.